The present T cell receptor (beta chain) was sequenced within a study of preoperative IRX-2 immunotherapy in early breast cancer. V gave up 8 bases and J gave up 6 bases; unmatched junction bases: 4. The CDR3 totals 13 residues. CDR1 and CDR2 (germline): LNHDA, SQIVND (reference sequence). Treatment specified: preoperative locoregional IRX-2 cytokine immunotherapy. This phase Ib study tested locoregional IRX-2 cytokine immunotherapy given before surgery. The repertoire was sequenced with immunoSEQ multiplex PCR; TCRdb's copy has only in-frame clones and lacks some. The repertoire holds about 98,000 clones, roughly 90% seen once, with roughly 1.9% in the top ten.

Sequencing was performed on tumor tissue, taken after IRX-2 immunotherapy. V usage is TRBV19 and J usage is TRBJ1-1; 12 bases are shared with TRBD1. This TCR was recovered from a human donor with breast cancer. CDR3 coding DNA: TGTGCCAGTCTCCGGGACAGGGGGCCTGAAGCTTTCTTT. Translated: CASLRDRGPEAFF. Supplemented by reference TRBV19 and TRBJ1-1, the full variable domain reads DGGITQSPKYLFRKEGQNVTLSCEQNLNHDAMYWYRQDPGQGLRLIYYSQIVNDFQKGDIAEGYSVSREKKESFPLTVTSAQKNPTAFYLCASLRDRGPEAFFGQGTRLTVV.